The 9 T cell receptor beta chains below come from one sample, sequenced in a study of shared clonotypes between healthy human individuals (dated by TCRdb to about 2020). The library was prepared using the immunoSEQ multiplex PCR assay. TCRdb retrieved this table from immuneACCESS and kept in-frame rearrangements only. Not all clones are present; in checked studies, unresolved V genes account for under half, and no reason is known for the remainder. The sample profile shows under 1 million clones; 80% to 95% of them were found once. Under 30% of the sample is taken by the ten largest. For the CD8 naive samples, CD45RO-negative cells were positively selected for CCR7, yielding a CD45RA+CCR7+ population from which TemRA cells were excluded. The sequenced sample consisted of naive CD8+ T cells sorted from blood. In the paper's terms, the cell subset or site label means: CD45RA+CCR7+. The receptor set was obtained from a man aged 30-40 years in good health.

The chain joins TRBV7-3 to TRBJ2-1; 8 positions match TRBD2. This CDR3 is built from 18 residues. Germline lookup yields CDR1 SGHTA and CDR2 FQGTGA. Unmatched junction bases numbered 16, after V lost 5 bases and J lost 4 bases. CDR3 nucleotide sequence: TGTGCCAGCAGCCCAAGGAGCGGGAGCGGTCAGGAGTACAATGAGCAGTTCTTC. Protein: CASSPRSGSGQEYNEQFF.

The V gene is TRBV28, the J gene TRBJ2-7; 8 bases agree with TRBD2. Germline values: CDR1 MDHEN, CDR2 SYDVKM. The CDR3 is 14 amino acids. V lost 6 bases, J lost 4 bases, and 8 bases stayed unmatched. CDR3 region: CASRLSGRSYEQYF. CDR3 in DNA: TGTGCCAGCAGGCTAAGCGGGAGATCGTACGAGCAGTACTTC.

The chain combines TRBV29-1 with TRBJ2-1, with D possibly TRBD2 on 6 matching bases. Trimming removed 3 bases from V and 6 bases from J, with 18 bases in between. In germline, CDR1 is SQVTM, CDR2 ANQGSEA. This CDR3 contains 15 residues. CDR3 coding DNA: TGCAGCGTTGAGTTCGAGGGGACTCTGCTCAATGAGCAGTTCTTC. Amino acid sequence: CSVEFEGTLLNEQFF.

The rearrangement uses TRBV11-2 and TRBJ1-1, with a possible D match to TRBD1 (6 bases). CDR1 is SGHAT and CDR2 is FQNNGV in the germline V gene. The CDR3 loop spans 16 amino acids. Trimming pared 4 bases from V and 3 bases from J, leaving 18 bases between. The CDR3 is CASSWGGDAGDTEAFF. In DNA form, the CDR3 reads TGTGCCAGCAGCTGGGGAGGGGACGCAGGGGACACTGAAGCTTTCTTT. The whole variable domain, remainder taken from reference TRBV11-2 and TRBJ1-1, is EAGVAQSPRYKIIEKRQSVAFWCNPISGHATLYWYQQILGQGPKLLIQFQNNGVVDDSQLPKDRFSAERLKGVDSTLKIQPAKLEDSAVYLCASSWGGDAGDTEAFFGQGTRLTVV.

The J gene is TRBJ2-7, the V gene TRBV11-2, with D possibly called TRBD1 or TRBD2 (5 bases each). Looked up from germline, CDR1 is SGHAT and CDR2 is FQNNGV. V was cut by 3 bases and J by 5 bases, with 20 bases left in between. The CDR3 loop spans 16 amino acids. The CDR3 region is CASSFDPGPDGHEQYF. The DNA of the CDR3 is TGTGCCAGCAGCTTCGACCCGGGACCGGACGGGCACGAGCAGTACTTC.

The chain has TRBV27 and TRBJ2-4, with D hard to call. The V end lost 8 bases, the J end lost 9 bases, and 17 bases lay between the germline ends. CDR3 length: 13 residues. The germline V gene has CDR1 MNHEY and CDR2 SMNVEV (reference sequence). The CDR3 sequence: CASSLGRLAIQYF. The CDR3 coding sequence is TGTGCCAGCTCGTTGGGAAGGTTGGCCATTCAGTACTTC.

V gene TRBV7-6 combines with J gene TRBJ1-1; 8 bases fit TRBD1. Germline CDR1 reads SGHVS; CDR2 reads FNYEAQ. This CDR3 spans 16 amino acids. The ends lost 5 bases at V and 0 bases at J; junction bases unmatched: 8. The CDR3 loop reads CASSKHRDRLNTEAFF. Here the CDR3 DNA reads TGTGCCAGCAGCAAACACCGGGACAGGCTGAACACTGAAGCTTTCTTT.

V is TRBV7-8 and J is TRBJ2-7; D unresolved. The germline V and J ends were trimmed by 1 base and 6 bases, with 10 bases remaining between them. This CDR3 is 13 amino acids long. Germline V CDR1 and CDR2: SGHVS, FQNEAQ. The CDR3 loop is CASSLEWDPEQYF. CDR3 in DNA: TGTGCCAGCAGCTTAGAATGGGATCCCGAGCAGTACTTC.

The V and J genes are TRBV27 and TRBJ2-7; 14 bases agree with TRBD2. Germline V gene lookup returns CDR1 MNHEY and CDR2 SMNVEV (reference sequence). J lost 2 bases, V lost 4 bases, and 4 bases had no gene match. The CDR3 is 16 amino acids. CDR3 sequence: CASSSGLAGEPYEQYF. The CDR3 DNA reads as TGTGCCAGCAGTTCGGGACTAGCGGGAGAACCCTACGAGCAGTACTTC.